The 29 T cell receptor beta chains below come from one sample, sequenced in a study of cytomegalovirus exposure and HLA in healthy donors. The PCR used 60 Vbeta and 13 Jbeta primers. Some clones are missing from TCRdb's copy, which holds only in-frame ones; the method was immunoSEQ multiplex PCR. Here the sample table reports 90,000 to 150,000 clones. Sequences were obtained from PBMCs. Receptor source: a man aged 18 to 29 in good health and CMV-seronegative.

A note on this clone: In the same sample, other DNA sequences code for this CDR3. This chain links TRBV4-1 with TRBJ1-2, with 10 positions matching TRBD1. The CDR3 is 14 amino acids. Germline CDR1 reads MGHRA; CDR2 reads YSYEKL. Trimming removed 1 base from V and 7 bases from J; junction bases left unmatched: 3. This CDR3 is CASSQGRDRGGYTF. CDR3 in DNA: TGCGCCAGCAGCCAAGGAAGGGACAGGGGTGGCTACACCTTC.

The V call is TRBV15, the J call TRBJ1-1, with 8 bases that match TRBD1. Germline CDR1 reads LNHNV; CDR2 reads YYDKDF (reference sequence). Losses at the gene ends were 2 bases for V and 3 bases for J; bases not matched to a gene: 5. CDR3 length: 15 residues. In DNA, the CDR3 is TGTGCCACCAGCAGACCAACAGGGGGTTACACTGAAGCTTTCTTT. It specifies CATSRPTGGYTEAFF. Together with reference TRBV15 and TRBJ1-1, the CDR3 gives the full variable domain: DAMVIQNPRYQVTQFGKPVTLSCSQTLNHNVMYWYQQKSSQAPKLLFHYYDKDFNNEADTPDNFQSRRPNTSFCFLDIRSPGLGDTAMYLCATSRPTGGYTEAFFGQGTRLTVV.

This sequence joins TRBV5-5 and TRBJ1-1; 9 nucleotides align to TRBD1. The germline gives CDR1 SGHKS, CDR2 YYEKEE (reference sequence). V dropped 0 bases and J dropped 5; count of bases not matched to a gene: 5. This CDR3 has 15 residues. CDR3 region: CASSLAGQGETEAFF. As DNA, the CDR3 is TGTGCCAGCAGCTTGGCGGGACAGGGAGAAACTGAAGCTTTCTTT.

The chain is built from TRBV27 and TRBJ2-1, with 7 positions matching TRBD1. From germline, CDR1 is MNHEY and CDR2 SMNVEV (reference sequence). The CDR3 extends over 12 amino acids. Trimming cost V 5 bases and J 8 bases; bases outside gene matches: 3. The CDR3 region is CASSLTGDEQFF. The CDR3 DNA follows: TGTGCCAGCAGTCTAACAGGGGATGAGCAGTTCTTC.

The gene calls are TRBV19 and TRBJ2-3, with 7 bases lining up with TRBD2. V was pared by 0 bases and J by 0 bases, with 6 bases of the junction left unmatched. The CDR3 sequence is 17 residues long. From germline, CDR1 is LNHDA and CDR2 SQIVND (reference sequence). The CDR3 loop is CASSIDGLVSSTDTQYF. The CDR3 coding sequence is TGTGCCAGTAGTATAGATGGACTAGTCAGTAGCACAGATACGCAGTATTTT.

The CDR3 protein is CASTLTAGGPSEQYF. Here the CDR3 DNA reads TGTGCCAGCACCCTAACAGCGGGGGGTCCCAGCGAGCAGTACTTC. This chain links TRBV6-5 with TRBJ2-7; TRBD2 matches at 9 bases. This CDR3 spans 15 amino acids. V lost 7 bases to trimming and J lost 6 bases; unmatched junction nucleotides: 13. CDR1 is MNHEY, CDR2 SVGAGI, per germline.

The V call is TRBV5-6, the J call TRBJ1-2; D unclear. Between the trimmed V and J ends, which lost 4 bases and 1 base, there was a span of 11 bases. The CDR3 is 14 amino acids. Germline values: CDR1 SGHDT, CDR2 YYEEEE. CDR3 nucleotides: TGTGCCAGCAGCGTTGGCGGTGGTAACTATGGCTACACCTTC. This encodes CASSVGGGNYGYTF.

The CDR3 here is CASSQTSGQETQYF. DNA for the CDR3: TGTGCCAGCAGCCAGACTAGCGGGCAAGAGACCCAGTACTTC. The chain couples TRBV5-6 to TRBJ2-5, with TRBD2 matching 10 bases. V lost 4 bases, J lost 2 bases, and 2 bases stayed unmatched. The CDR3 has 14 amino acids. Germline V CDR1 and CDR2: SGHDT, YYEEEE.

This chain's CDR3 is CASSPRPSGSPPEQYF. The CDR3 nucleotides read TGTGCCAGCAGCCCTCGCCCTAGCGGGAGCCCCCCCGAGCAGTACTTC. The chain is built from TRBV9 and TRBJ2-7, with TRBD2 identical over 10 bases. Germline values: CDR1 SGDLS, CDR2 YYNGEE. The V gene end was trimmed by 4 bases and the J gene end by 6 bases; junction bases not matched to a gene: 13. This CDR3 comprises 16 residues.

This chain links TRBV28 with TRBJ1-2; TRBD1 is a possible D gene (5 bases). The CDR3 spans 13 residues. In germline, CDR1 is MDHEN, CDR2 SYDVKM. As DNA, the CDR3 is TGTCCCACAGACAGTCGGAATCGGTATGGCTACACCTTC. Translating it yields CPTDSRNRYGYTF.

The J gene is TRBJ2-1, the V gene TRBV10-1; TRBD1 might be the D (5 bases). CDR1 is WNHNN, CDR2 SYGVQD, per germline (reference sequence). The CDR3 runs to 12 residues. The V end was cut by 4 bases, the J end by 7 bases, with 8 bases between. The CDR3 loop is CASSGQGNEQFF. Here the CDR3 DNA reads TGCGCCAGCAGTGGGCAGGGAAATGAGCAGTTCTTC.

V is TRBV11-2 and J is TRBJ2-3; 9 bases are a match to TRBD1. Germline V lookup: CDR1 SGHAT, CDR2 FQNNGV. V was clipped by 8 bases and J by 4 bases; unmatched bases: 7. The CDR3 extends over 14 amino acids. The CDR3 DNA is TGTGCCAGCGCGGGGACAGGGAGTTCAGATACGCAGTATTTT. Protein: CASAGTGSSDTQYF.

The chain combines TRBV7-6 with TRBJ2-4; D may be TRBD2 (7 bases). Deletions cut 5 bases from V and 1 base from J, with 15 bases between. The CDR3 is 16 amino acids. Germline values: CDR1 SGHVS, CDR2 FNYEAQ. CDR3 sequence reads: CASSPTGGAAKNIQYF. The CDR3, as DNA: TGTGCCAGCAGCCCTACTGGGGGGGCGGCCAAAAACATTCAGTACTTC.

The chain has TRBV6-5 and TRBJ2-5; perhaps TRBD1 as D (5 bases). The J call may be mistaken, given a closer DNA end match to TRBJ2-7. The CDR3 is made up of 14 amino acids. Germline V lookup: CDR1 MNHEY, CDR2 SVGAGI. The CDR3: CASSYSSGFGEQYF. The CDR3, as DNA: TGTGCCAGCAGTTACTCATCAGGGTTCGGCGAGCAGTACTTC.

This chain connects TRBV5-1 to TRBJ2-7; the match to TRBD1 covers 9 bases. CDR3 size: 17 residues. Germline V gives CDR1 SGHRS, CDR2 YFSETQ. V gave up 4 bases and J gave up 3 bases; unmatched junction bases: 14. CDR3 coding DNA: TGCGCCAGCAGCCCTCACGGACAGGGGAGACTTTACTACGAGCAGTACTTC. Amino acid sequence: CASSPHGQGRLYYEQYF.

CDR3 protein: CASSPGTSNYGYTF. The CDR3 coding sequence is TGTGCCAGCAGCCCCGGGACATCCAACTATGGCTACACCTTC. This rearrangement joins TRBV7-9 to TRBJ1-2; tentative D call: TRBD1 (6 bases). The germline gives CDR1 SEHNR, CDR2 FQNEAQ (reference sequence). Trimming shortened V by 5 bases and J by 2 bases, and 12 bases separated the two germline ends. The CDR3 consists of 14 residues.

The gene calls are TRBV14 and TRBJ2-2, with unresolved D. The CDR3 length is 15 residues. V lost 4 bases and J lost 1, with 10 bases in between. CDR1 SGHDN and CDR2 FVKESK come from the germline V gene. CDR3 protein: CASSPYSLNTGELFF. Written as DNA, the CDR3 is TGTGCCAGCAGCCCCTACAGTTTGAACACCGGGGAGCTGTTTTTT.

The chain has TRBV12-2 and TRBJ1-6. TRBV12-2 is a known pseudogene. The CDR3 covers 14 residues. The CDR3 nucleotides read TGTGCAAGTCGCTTAGTGTGCGAGAGATCACCCCTCCACTTT. Translation gives CASRLVCERSPLHF.

The chain is built from TRBV4-1 and TRBJ2-2; 8 nucleotides align to TRBD2. CDR1 and CDR2 from the germline V gene are MGHRA and YSYEKL. The CDR3 sequence is 14 residues long. The junction had 1 base not matched to a gene; V was cut back by 1 base and J by 6 bases. The CDR3 loop is CASSQAGGAGELFF. The DNA for the CDR3 is TGCGCCAGCAGCCAAGCGGGAGGGGCCGGGGAGCTGTTTTTT.

The chain has TRBV6-5 and TRBJ1-2; D unclear. Germline lookup yields CDR1 MNHEY and CDR2 SVGAGI. Trimming took off 3 bases at V and 7 bases at J, with 12 bases between the two ends. The CDR3 covers 13 residues. This chain's CDR3 is CASSYTGAGGYTF. DNA of the CDR3: TGTGCCAGCAGTTATACCGGCGCGGGTGGCTACACCTTC.

This chain joins TRBV6-4 and TRBJ2-3, with D unresolved. Germline CDR1 is MRHNA and CDR2 is SNTAGT. CDR3 size: 13 residues. The V end lost 4 bases, the J end lost 3 bases, and 8 bases lay between the germline ends. Here the CDR3 reads CASSAVMTDTQYF. The CDR3, as DNA: TGTGCCAGCAGTGCGGTCATGACAGATACGCAGTATTTT.

V gene TRBV2 combines with J gene TRBJ2-6, with D unresolved. Between the trimmed V and J ends, which lost 1 base and 0 bases, there was a span of 7 bases. Germline loops: CDR1 SNHLY, CDR2 FYNNEI. The CDR3 loop spans 16 amino acids. CDR3: CASSEVSPSGANVLTF. The CDR3 DNA is TGTGCCAGCAGTGAAGTCAGTCCCTCTGGGGCCAACGTCCTGACTTTC.

The chain uses TRBV28 and TRBJ2-3; the match to TRBD2 covers 10 bases. The CDR3 contains 20 residues. V lost 2 bases to trimming and J lost 0 bases; unmatched junction nucleotides: 14. CDR1 is MDHEN, CDR2 SYDVKM, per germline. CDR3 coding DNA: TGTGCCAGCAGTTTACGGTTGGTAGCGGGAGGTTCTTCTAGCACAGATACGCAGTATTTT. Protein sequence: CASSLRLVAGGSSSTDTQYF.

This chain joins TRBV9 and TRBJ2-1; 14 positions match TRBD2. The CDR3 sequence is 18 residues long. V lost 4 bases to trimming and J lost 0 bases; unmatched junction nucleotides: 6. CDR1 is SGDLS, CDR2 YYNGEE, per germline. Here the CDR3 DNA reads TGTGCCAGCAGCCCCCAAGGACTAGCGGGGGGCTCCTACAATGAGCAGTTCTTC. Its translation: CASSPQGLAGGSYNEQFF.

The V call is TRBV19, the J call TRBJ1-5, with D possibly matching TRBD1 (6 bases). This CDR3 has 18 amino acids. Germline V gene sequence: CDR1 LNHDA, CDR2 SQIVND (reference sequence). Trimming shortened V by 4 bases and J by 3 bases, and 22 bases separated the two germline ends. The CDR3 DNA reads TGTGCCAGTAGTACAGAAAAAGGACAGAGAAAGCTCAATCAGCCCCAGCATTTT. It codes for CASSTEKGQRKLNQPQHF.

V and J are TRBV7-2 and TRBJ2-5; the match to TRBD1 covers 9 bases. The DNA end favors TRBJ2-7, so the J call may be wrong. The CDR3 spans 16 residues. Per the germline V gene, CDR1 is SGHTA and CDR2 is FQGNSA. CDR3 sequence: CASSLGAGTGYYEQYF. The CDR3 DNA is TGTGCCAGCAGCCTCGGGGCGGGGACAGGGTACTACGAGCAGTACTTC.

The chain employs TRBV7-9 and TRBJ1-2, with 7 bases aligning to TRBD1. Trimming at V came to 3 bases and at J to 4 bases, leaving 8 bases not matched to a gene. The CDR3 is made up of 15 amino acids. CDR1 is SEHNR and CDR2 is FQNEAQ in the germline V gene (reference sequence). CDR3 sequence: CASSFKGQPFYGYTF. Written as DNA, the CDR3 is TGTGCCAGCAGCTTCAAGGGACAGCCGTTCTATGGCTACACCTTC.

The chain joins TRBV9 to TRBJ2-3, with unresolved D. CDR3 length equals 15 residues. The V gene lost 0 bases and the J gene lost 4 bases, with 12 bases spanning the gap. In germline, CDR1 is SGDLS, CDR2 YYNGEE. The chain's CDR3 is CASSVDYPPADTQYF. The CDR3 coding sequence is TGTGCCAGCAGCGTAGACTATCCCCCCGCAGATACGCAGTATTTT.

This chain links TRBV19 with TRBJ1-5; TRBD1 might be the D (6 bases). V dropped 6 bases and J dropped 5 bases, with 17 bases sitting between them. The CDR3 covers 15 residues. CDR1 LNHDA and CDR2 SQIVND come from the germline V gene (reference sequence). DNA for the CDR3: TGTGCCAGTAGGCGCCGCCGGGACAATTATCAGCCCCAGCATTTT. It translates to CASRRRRDNYQPQHF.